This entry lists 26 T cell receptor beta chains sequenced from one sample in a study of Graves' ophthalmopathy and Graves' hyperthyroidism. The authors amplified TCR beta CDR3 regions, and they did so from RNA transcripts for repertoire sequencing. HTBI primers were employed in first-round RT-PCR, then a second-round multiplex PCR followed. TCRdb re-called the multiplex PCR reads through MiXCR, storing one row per CDR3 protein. Altogether around 400,000 distinct CDR3 sequences are present, about 16% being singletons, with the ten largest covering around 1.6%. Sequencing used peripheral blood. Source of these receptors: a woman younger than 30 with Graves' ophthalmopathy.

This clonotype was seen ten or more times. For the CDR3, the DNA is TGTGCCAGCAGAATAGGACAGGGCTCGCTCGAGCAGTACTTC. Its protein product is CASRIGQGSLEQYF. The rearrangement uses TRBV12-3 or TRBV12-4 and TRBJ2-7, with 8 bases that match TRBD1. The CDR3 runs to 14 residues. V was clipped by 6 bases and J by 6 bases; unmatched bases: 10.

Ten or more counts support this clonotype. This chain uses TRBV29-1 with TRBJ1-1, with D possibly TRBD1 on 5 matching bases. Germline V gene data show CDR1 as SQVTM and CDR2 as ANQGSEA. V lost 2 bases and J 2 bases, leaving 15 bases between the germline ends. The CDR3 contains 15 residues. The DNA for the CDR3 is TGCAGCGTTGAAACCCACGGCCAGGGTAACACTGAAGCTTTCTTT. This encodes CSVETHGQGNTEAFF.

This clonotype showed up many times. The chain recombines TRBV6-1 with TRBJ1-1; D gene unclear. V lost 2 bases and J 3 bases, leaving 19 bases between the germline ends. Looked up from germline, CDR1 is MNHNS and CDR2 is SASEGT. This CDR3 has 17 amino acids. The CDR3 region is CASSEWVARVRDTEAFF. In DNA, the CDR3 is TGTGCCAGCAGTGAATGGGTGGCCCGGGTGAGGGACACTGAAGCTTTCTTT.

The chain is built from TRBV5-5 and TRBJ2-2, with a tentative D call TRBD2 (7 bases). Trimming took off 3 bases at V and 6 bases at J, with 12 bases between the two ends. CDR3 size: 14 residues. Germline V gives CDR1 SGHKS, CDR2 YYEKEE (reference sequence). The CDR3 spells CASSSRGGSGELFF. The CDR3 DNA reads as TGTGCCAGCAGCTCTAGGGGGGGCTCCGGGGAGCTGTTTTTT.

The table lists this clonotype with many counts. The genes are TRBV10-3 and TRBJ1-3; no reliable D call. This CDR3 comprises 16 residues. From germline, CDR1 is ENHRY and CDR2 SYGVKD. The V and J ends lost 6 bases and 0 bases respectively, with 15 bases between them. As DNA, the CDR3 is TGTGCCATCAGGTACCCCGGGATATACTCTGGAAACACCATATATTTT. Its translation is CAIRYPGIYSGNTIYF.

This clonotype was recorded many times. The chain joins TRBV9 to TRBJ1-1; D is possibly TRBD1 (5 bases). The length of the CDR3 is 15 residues. Germline lookup yields CDR1 SGDLS and CDR2 YYNGEE. The germline V and J ends were trimmed by 0 bases and 4 bases, with 13 bases remaining between them. The CDR3: CASSVVPEGRTEAFF. In DNA, the CDR3 is TGTGCCAGCAGCGTAGTCCCCGAGGGGCGCACTGAAGCTTTCTTT.

This clonotype was counted at least ten times. The rearrangement joins TRBV28 to TRBJ2-7; 11 bases map to TRBD1. The CDR3 loop spans 14 amino acids. Losses at the gene ends were 6 bases for V and 3 bases for J; bases not matched to a gene: 4. In germline, CDR1 is MDHEN, CDR2 SYDVKM. The CDR3 sequence is CASRTDRGRYEQYF. The CDR3, as DNA: TGTGCCAGCAGGACGGACAGGGGGCGCTACGAGCAGTACTTC. Using reference TRBV28 and TRBJ2-7 for the parts outside the CDR3, the full variable domain is DVKVTQSSRYLVKRTGEKVFLECVQDMDHENMFWYRQDPGLGLRLIYFSYDVKMKEKGDIPEGYSVSREKKERFSLILESASTNQTSMYLCASRTDRGRYEQYFGPGTRLTVT.

This clonotype has ten or more counts. The chain is built from TRBV10-3 and TRBJ1-1; D is unclear. This CDR3 has 11 amino acids. V was trimmed by 8 bases and J by 4 bases, leaving 8 bases between them. The germline gives CDR1 ENHRY, CDR2 SYGVKD. The CDR3 coding sequence is TGTGCCATCGGCTACTCCACTGAAGCTTTCTTT. Its translation: CAIGYSTEAFF.

This clonotype was seen many times. The V and J genes are TRBV12-3 or TRBV12-4 and TRBJ2-5, with D uncertain. V gave up 3 bases and J gave up 5 bases, with 10 bases separating them. This CDR3 comprises 13 residues. CDR3 DNA sequence: TGTGCCAGCAGTTTTAGCCCCCGGGAGACCCAGTACTTC. Its protein product is CASSFSPRETQYF.

This clonotype was observed at least ten times. The rearrangement uses TRBV20-1 and TRBJ2-5; D is perhaps TRBD2 (5 bases). CDR3 size: 15 residues. Germline CDR1 DFQATT, CDR2 SNEGSKA (reference sequence). The V gene lost 3 bases and the J gene lost 4 bases, with 18 bases spanning the gap. DNA for the CDR3: TGCAGTGCTAGGGATCCCCGGAGGTCGACAGAGACCCAGTACTTC. Translation gives CSARDPRRSTETQYF.

The sample holds many counts of this clonotype. Without the conserved terminal phenylalanine or tryptophan, this CDR3 likely stems from a read error. This chain connects TRBV7-2 to TRBJ2-6; TRBD1 might be the D (6 bases). The CDR3 has 17 residues. CDR1 SGHTA and CDR2 FQGNSA come from the germline V gene. V was trimmed by 0 bases and J by 4 bases, leaving 13 bases between them. CDR3 nucleotides: TGTGCCAGCAGCTTAGCAGTCAGGGGCACCGGGGCCAACGTCCTGACTTCC. Its protein is CASSLAVRGTGANVLTS.

This clonotype was recorded many times. This chain joins TRBV28 and TRBJ1-3; D is perhaps TRBD1 (6 bases). Trimming took off 6 bases at V and 0 bases at J, with 9 bases between the two ends. The CDR3 contains 14 residues. Germline CDR1 and CDR2: MDHEN and SYDVKM. The CDR3 loop is CASRTGSSGNTIYF. CDR3 bases: TGTGCCAGCAGGACAGGTTCCTCTGGAAACACCATATATTTT.

This clonotype was detected ten times or more. The CDR3 sequence: CASSQSATNTGELFF. DNA for the CDR3: TGCGCCAGCAGCCAAAGTGCCACGAACACCGGGGAGCTGTTTTTT. This rearrangement joins TRBV4-1 to TRBJ2-2; D is unclear. The V gene lost 2 bases and the J gene lost 0 bases, with 7 bases spanning the gap. Germline CDR1 reads MGHRA; CDR2 reads YSYEKL. The CDR3 length is 15 residues.

This clonotype was seen many times. At one of its ends the junction is not consistent with the germline gene, which may arise from a read error. The chain recombines TRBV2 with TRBJ2-5, with unresolved D. The germline gives CDR1 SNHLY, CDR2 FYNNEI. The CDR3 consists of 14 residues. CDR3 nucleotides: TGTGCCAGCAGCGAAGGACGGCCCCAAGAGACCCAGTACTTC. Translating it yields CASSEGRPQETQYF.

This clonotype was observed at least ten times. The chain has TRBV6-5 and TRBJ1-1; D gene uncertain. V was clipped by 4 bases and J by 7 bases, with 7 bases between them. This CDR3 has 11 amino acids. Germline CDR1 MNHEY, CDR2 SVGAGI. The CDR3 protein is CASSSYNEAFF. The CDR3, as DNA: TGTGCCAGCAGTTCCTACAATGAAGCTTTCTTT.

This clonotype was seen many times. The V gene is TRBV7-2, the J gene TRBJ2-7; 8 bases are a match to TRBD1. The germline V gene encodes CDR1 SGHTA and CDR2 FQGNSA. With 5 bases clipped from V and 2 bases from J, the junction kept 8 bases outside the gene matches. This CDR3 spans 15 amino acids. The CDR3 region has the DNA TGTGCCAGCAGCCGAGGAACCAGGGGGCCCTACGAGCAGTACTTC. Protein sequence: CASSRGTRGPYEQYF.

About this clonotype itself: Being one base from a much bigger clone, this may be a read error. The rearrangement links TRBV12-3 or TRBV12-4 to TRBJ1-2; D remains unclear. The V and J ends lost 4 bases and 7 bases respectively, with 19 bases between them. CDR3 size: 15 residues. In DNA form, the CDR3 reads TGTGCCAGCAGTTCATCCCAACAGTGGGCAGGTGGCTACACCTTC. It encodes CASSSSQQWAGGYTF.

This clonotype was counted ten times or more. The chain links TRBV6-5 to TRBJ2-4; D gene uncertain. The CDR3 runs 17 residues. Germline loops: CDR1 MNHEY, CDR2 SVGAGI. Between the trimmed V and J ends, which lost 5 bases and 2 bases, there was a span of 19 bases. Written as DNA, the CDR3 is TGTGCCAGCAGTCCGGGTGGCCTCTCGACCCCCAAAAACATTCAGTACTTC. Its translation is CASSPGGLSTPKNIQYF.

The V call is TRBV6-5, the J call TRBJ1-1; no clear D gene. V was pared by 2 bases and J by 1 base, with 8 bases between. CDR1 and CDR2 (germline): MNHEY, SVGAGI. The CDR3 length is 14 residues. The CDR3 bases are TGTGCCAGCAGTTACGGACTAGCGAACACTGAAGCTTTCTTT. The encoded protein is CASSYGLANTEAFF.

This clonotype was counted many times. The chain uses TRBV7-9 and TRBJ2-7, with a tentative D call TRBD2 (6 bases). Germline V gene data show CDR1 as SEHNR and CDR2 as FQNEAQ (reference sequence). V dropped 0 bases and J dropped 5 bases, with 14 bases sitting between them. The CDR3 length is 15 residues. This CDR3 is CASSLAPGVGDEQYF. The CDR3 DNA is TGTGCCAGCAGCTTAGCCCCGGGAGTGGGGGACGAGCAGTACTTC.

The chain carries TRBV7-2 and TRBJ2-7, with 8 bases matching TRBD1. Germline V gene data show CDR1 as SGHTA and CDR2 as FQGNSA. This CDR3 comprises 15 residues. V trimming: 4 bases; J trimming: 7 bases; junction bases outside the gene matches: 12. DNA for the CDR3: TGTGCCAGCAGCTCGAGACAGGGGTTTATAGGGGAGCAGTACTTC. Translated, it gives CASSSRQGFIGEQYF.

The J gene is TRBJ1-2, the V gene TRBV11-1; a possible D gene is TRBD1 (5 bases). V lost 4 bases and J lost 8, with 20 bases in between. The CDR3 contains 15 residues. CDR1 is SGHAT and CDR2 is FQDESV in the germline V gene (reference sequence). The CDR3 bases are TGTGCCAGCAGCTCCTCCGACAGAACCCCTCTGGGCTACACCTTC. Translated, it gives CASSSSDRTPLGYTF. The full variable domain, completed using reference TRBV11-1 and TRBJ1-2, is EAEVAQSPRYKITEKSQAVAFWCDPISGHATLYWYRQILGQGPELLVQFQDESVVDDSQLPKDRFSAERLKGVDSTLKIQPAELGDSAMYLCASSSSDRTPLGYTFGSGTRLTVV.

The J gene is TRBJ2-7, the V gene TRBV6-2 or TRBV6-3; 10 bases agree with TRBD2. Trimming removed 6 bases from V and 2 bases from J; junction bases left unmatched: 4. The CDR3 covers 14 residues. Germline CDR1 reads MNHEY; CDR2 reads SVGEGT. DNA of the CDR3: TGTGCCAGCAGGCGGACTAGCGGTCCCTACGAGCAGTACTTC. It is translated as CASRRTSGPYEQYF.

In its sample, this clonotype was seen many times. A read error may produce the germline difference seen at one junction end. The DNA for the CDR3 is TGTGCCAGCTCGCCCGATATGTCCGAGCAGCACTTC. This encodes CASSPDMSEQHF. The chain has TRBV18 and TRBJ2-7; no clear D. Germline V gives CDR1 KGHSH, CDR2 LQKENI. The CDR3 contains 12 residues.

This clonotype was observed many times. The chain combines TRBV6-4 with TRBJ1-6; TRBD1 might be the D (5 bases). The CDR3 contains 13 residues. The ends were cut back, 2 bases at V and 7 bases at J, with 6 bases in the middle. The germline CDR1 and CDR2 sequences are MRHNA and SNTAGT. Here the CDR3 reads CASSDRQNSPLHF. As DNA, the CDR3 is TGTGCCAGCAGTGACAGACAGAATTCACCCCTCCACTTT.

This clonotype was detected ten times or more. This rearrangement joins TRBV10-3 to TRBJ2-7, with TRBD2 matching 7 bases. CDR3 size: 16 residues. Germline CDR1 is ENHRY and CDR2 is SYGVKD. Trimming cost V 4 bases and J 5 bases; bases outside gene matches: 14. For the CDR3, the DNA is TGTGCCATCAGTGCTACACCGGGACTACCCCTTGACGAGCAGTACTTC. This sequence encodes CAISATPGLPLDEQYF.